Below, one T cell receptor beta chain is given with its context. Its antigen is unknown. Base qualities are not at hand, and no much larger clone is one base apart. The data were obtained in a study of OX40 agonist ivuxolimab in advanced cancers. Regarding the complete study: Ivuxolimab was a fully human IgG2 agonistic monoclonal antibody targeting the costimulatory receptor OX40 (CD134). The point of sequencing TCRbeta in the periphery was to test whether ivuxolimab changed TCR sequence diversity and drove clonal T-cell expansion. In the dose-escalation cohort, 82.7% of patients were male, and the mean age was roughly 60 years, with a range of roughly 23 to 85. Intravenous ivuxolimab was administered to patients every 2 weeks at six dose levels: 0.01, 0.1, 0.3, 1.5, 3 and 10 mg/kg. The paper covers the monotherapy dose-escalation part of the phase I ivuxolimab trial, which included N ≈ 54 patients. Patients were allowed to have had prior anti-PD-1, anti-PD-L1 or anti-CTLA-4 therapy, and around 40% of the dose-escalation patients had previously received checkpoint inhibitors. Of the approximately 54 dose-escalation patients, hepatocellular carcinoma was present in roughly 19, melanoma in some 15, renal cell carcinoma in 9 and head and neck cancer in 9. Partial responses were achieved by three dose-escalation patients, of whom one had hepatocellular carcinoma and two had cutaneous melanoma.

The germline V gene (reference sequence) gives CDR1 as GTSNPN and CDR2 as SVGIG. The V end gives up 1 base and the J end 2 bases, leaving 21 bases in the junction not matched to a gene. The CDR3 starts with the cysteine, ends with the phenylalanine, and has 20 residues. Only the CDR3 part of the read is kept: 60 bases, read in frame from the first base. Genomic DNA was isolated from the sorted cells so that the TCRbeta CDR3 region could be sequenced. The immunoSEQ Assay was used to sequence the TCRbeta CDR3 regions. In TCRdb, the immuneACCESS table is reduced to in-frame sequences with V and J assigned. These tables do not hold every clone; where another copy was compared, an unresolved V gene accounts for under half, and the others remain unexplained. Present in this sample are 60,000 or so clones, under 90% of which were seen just once. Jointly, the top ten make up 0.52% of the sample. Study-wide findings and limitations: After ivuxolimab, expanded clones were on average more numerous among CD8+ T cells than among CD4+ T cells. In partial responders in the 0.1-3.0 mg/kg groups, normalized peripheral clonal expansion was found to be among the lowest, especially among CD8+ T cells. At doses from 0.1 to 3.0 mg/kg, clonal expansion was seen in both CD4+ and CD8+ blood T cells between baseline and week 6. Antigen specificity was not determined for the clonally expanded peripheral T cells. Low levels of normalized T-cell clonal expansion were also seen in some patients who did not respond.

The trial excluded patients who had a history of autoimmune disease or who were on systemic immunosuppression. Peripheral blood for TCR sequencing was drawn from every dose cohort at baseline, at cycle 4 day 1 and at cycle 7 day 1. The samples were drawn from a first-in-human, open-label, multicenter phase I dose-escalation trial of ivuxolimab. The trial enrolled adults with locally advanced or metastatic head and neck squamous cell, hepatocellular, melanoma or renal cell carcinoma. Before TCR sequencing, CD4+ T cells and CD8+ T cells from peripheral blood were sorted into separate populations. The clonotype originates from an adult with an advanced solid tumor such as melanoma, head and neck, liver or kidney cancer. The sequenced sample was CD4+ or CD8+ T cells sorted from blood, obtained in a trial of the OX40 agonist ivuxolimab. The chain is made from TRBV30 and TRBJ1-2, with TRBD1 identical over 8 junction bases. The nucleotide sequence is TGTGCCTGGAGTGGCCAAAGACGGGGACAGGAGAATATGGTGAACTATGGCTACACCTTC. The encoded protein is CAWSGQRRGQENMVNYGYTF.